These T cell receptor beta chains were read from a single sample in a study of T cells in Graves' hyperthyroidism and ophthalmopathy. TCRdb itself ran the multiplex PCR reads through MiXCR, one entry per CDR3 protein. The sample yields a few hundred thousand distinct CDR3 sequences, 40% to 55% seen once. Sequencing was done on a sample of peripheral blood or thyroid tissue (not recorded which). The receptors originated from an adult woman with Graves' disease, either hyperthyroidism or ophthalmopathy (not recorded which). The CDR3 runs from the conserved cysteine through the conserved F or W. A D gene is named only where the DNA matches it firmly. A clone size is listed for some rows: how often the clone was seen (once, few, many), or a class if it is expanded.

j_gene: TRBJ2-7
abundance: NA
d_gene: TRBD1
v_gene: TRBV6-1
CDR3aa: CASNDGRGSYEQYF
CDR3nt: TGTGCCAGCAATGATGGCAGGGGGTCCTACGAGCAGTACTTC

j_gene: TRBJ2-7
abundance: many
d_gene: NA
v_gene: TRBV29-1
CDR3aa: CSVVAPYEQYF
CDR3nt: TGCAGCGTTGTGGCCCCCTACGAGCAGTACTTC

j_gene: TRBJ2-3
abundance: NA
d_gene: NA
v_gene: TRBV5-1
CDR3aa: CASSLAQAEDTQYF
CDR3nt: TGCGCCAGCAGCTTGGCCCAAGCTGAAGATACGCAGTATTTT

j_gene: TRBJ2-5
abundance: NA
d_gene: NA
v_gene: TRBV7-9
CDR3aa: CASSRDLTGTQYF
CDR3nt: TGTGCCAGCAGCCGGGATCTTACAGGGACCCAGTACTTC

j_gene: TRBJ2-7
abundance: NA
d_gene: TRBD2
v_gene: TRBV7-3
CDR3aa: CASSLTVAGDPYEQYF
CDR3nt: TGTGCCAGCAGCTTAACCGTAGCGGGAGATCCGTACGAGCAGTACTTC

j_gene: TRBJ2-2
abundance: few
d_gene: NA
v_gene: TRBV6-1
CDR3aa: CASSEALTPGTGELFF
CDR3nt: TGTGCCAGCAGTGAAGCGCTAACTCCGGGAACCGGGGAGCTGTTTTTT

j_gene: TRBJ1-6
abundance: NA
d_gene: TRBD1
v_gene: TRBV20-1
CDR3aa: CSARKGQGTYSPLHF
CDR3nt: TGCAGTGCTAGAAAAGGACAGGGGACATATTCACCCCTCCACTTT

j_gene: TRBJ2-7
abundance: NA
d_gene: NA
v_gene: TRBV9
CDR3aa: CASSLRAGLYYEQYF
CDR3nt: TGTGCCAGCAGCTTAAGGGCCGGCCTCTATTACGAGCAGTACTTC

j_gene: TRBJ1-3
abundance: many
d_gene: NA
v_gene: TRBV29-1
CDR3aa: CSVEEGPNTIYF
CDR3nt: TGCAGCGTTGAAGAAGGGCCAAACACCATATATTTT

j_gene: TRBJ2-5
abundance: few
d_gene: TRBD2
v_gene: TRBV9
CDR3aa: CASSSSGWLGETQYF
CDR3nt: TGTGCCAGTTCAAGTAGCGGGTGGTTGGGAGAGACCCAGTACTTC

j_gene: TRBJ1-5
abundance: many
d_gene: TRBD1
v_gene: TRBV19
CDR3aa: CASSSDRAYSNQPQHF
CDR3nt: TGTGCCAGTAGTTCGGACAGGGCTTATAGCAATCAGCCCCAGCATTTT